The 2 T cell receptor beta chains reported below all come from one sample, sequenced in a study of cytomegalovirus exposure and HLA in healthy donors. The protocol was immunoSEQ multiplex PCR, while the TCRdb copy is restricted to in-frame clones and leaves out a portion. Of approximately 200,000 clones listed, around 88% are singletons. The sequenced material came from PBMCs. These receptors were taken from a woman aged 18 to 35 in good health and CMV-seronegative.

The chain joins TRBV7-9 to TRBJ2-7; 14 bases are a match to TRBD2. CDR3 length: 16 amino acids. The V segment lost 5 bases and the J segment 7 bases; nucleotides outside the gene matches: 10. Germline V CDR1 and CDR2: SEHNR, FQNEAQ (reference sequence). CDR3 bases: TGTGCCAGCAGCCAAACGCGGACTAGCGGGAGGCAAGAGCAGTACTTC. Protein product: CASSQTRTSGRQEQYF.

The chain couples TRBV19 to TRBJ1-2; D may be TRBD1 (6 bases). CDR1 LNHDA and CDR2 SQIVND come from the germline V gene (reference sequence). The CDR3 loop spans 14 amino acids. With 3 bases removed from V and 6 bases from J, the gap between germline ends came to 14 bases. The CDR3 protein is CASSMTGGLNGYTF. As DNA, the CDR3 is TGTGCCAGTAGTATGACGGGGGGCTTAAATGGCTACACCTTC.